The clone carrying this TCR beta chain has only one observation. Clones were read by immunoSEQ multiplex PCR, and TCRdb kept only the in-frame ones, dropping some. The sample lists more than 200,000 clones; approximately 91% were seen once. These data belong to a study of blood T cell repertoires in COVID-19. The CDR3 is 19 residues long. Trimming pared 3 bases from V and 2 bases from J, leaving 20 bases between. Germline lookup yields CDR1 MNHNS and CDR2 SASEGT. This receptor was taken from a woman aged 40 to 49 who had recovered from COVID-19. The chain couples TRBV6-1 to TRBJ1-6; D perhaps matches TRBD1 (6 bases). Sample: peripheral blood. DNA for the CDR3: TGTGCCAGCAGTGACCCAACGACAGGTGGGGGCCCCTATAATTCACCCCTCCACTTT. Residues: CASSDPTTGGGPYNSPLHF.